A selection of T cell receptor beta chains follows, all from one sample in a study of cytomegalovirus exposure and HLA in healthy donors. Profiled with immunoSEQ multiplex PCR; TCRdb holds only in-frame clones, not every one. The table lists 35,000 to 45,000 clones. Sequencing was carried out using PBMCs. The receptors originated from a man aged 40-50 years in good health and CMV-seropositive. The CDR3 runs from the conserved cysteine through the conserved F or W. Fields, in order: J gene, V gene, D gene, CDR3 DNA, CDR3 protein. A D gene is named only where the DNA matches it firmly.

J gene: TRBJ2-7; V gene: TRBV18; D gene: TRBD2; CDR3 DNA: TGTGCCAGCTCACCCTCGGGACTAGCGGGCTTAACCCACGAGCAGTACTTC; CDR3 protein: CASSPSGLAGLTHEQYF
J gene: TRBJ2-2; V gene: TRBV19; D gene: TRBD2; CDR3 DNA: TGTGCCAGTAGTATCCTAGCGGGAGTGACCGGGGAGCTGTTTTTT; CDR3 protein: CASSILAGVTGELFF
J gene: TRBJ2-3; V gene: TRBV15; D gene: TRBD2; CDR3 DNA: TGTGCCACCAGCAGCCCCCTAGCGGGAGGGGACCGAGATACGCAGTATTTT; CDR3 protein: CATSSPLAGGDRDTQYF
J gene: TRBJ2-7; V gene: TRBV27; D gene: TRBD2; CDR3 DNA: TGTGCCAGCAGTCCAGGAGCGGGAGCCTCCTCCTCCTACGAGCAGTACTTC; CDR3 protein: CASSPGAGASSSYEQYF
J gene: TRBJ2-5; V gene: TRBV5-4; D gene: NA; CDR3 DNA: TGTGCCAGCAGCTTGGCGGCTAGCGTCCAAGAGACCCAGTACTTC; CDR3 protein: CASSLAASVQETQYF
J gene: TRBJ2-4; V gene: TRBV28; D gene: TRBD1; CDR3 DNA: TGTGCCAGCAGTTTCTCGCCTCGGACAGGGGCGTACTTC; CDR3 protein: CASSFSPRTGAYF
J gene: TRBJ1-1; V gene: TRBV28; D gene: NA; CDR3 DNA: TGTGCCAGCAGTTCCAGCACTGAAGCTTTCTTT; CDR3 protein: CASSSSTEAFF
J gene: TRBJ2-7; V gene: TRBV5-1; D gene: NA; CDR3 DNA: TGCGCCAGCAGCTTAGGACAGGACTATTCCTACGAGCAGTACTTC; CDR3 protein: CASSLGQDYSYEQYF
J gene: TRBJ2-7; V gene: TRBV10-3; D gene: NA; CDR3 DNA: TGTGCCATCAGTGGACAGACCTACGAGCAGTACTTC; CDR3 protein: CAISGQTYEQYF
J gene: TRBJ2-3; V gene: TRBV6-1; D gene: TRBD2; CDR3 DNA: TGTGCCAGCAGTGAAGCAATGGCGGGAGCAGATACGCAGTATTTT; CDR3 protein: CASSEAMAGADTQYF
J gene: TRBJ1-6; V gene: TRBV4-3; D gene: NA; CDR3 DNA: TGCGCCAGCAGCCAGGGCAGGGTTGAGTCACCCCTCCACTTT; CDR3 protein: CASSQGRVESPLHF
J gene: TRBJ1-1; V gene: TRBV15; D gene: TRBD1; CDR3 DNA: TGTGCCACCAGCAGAGACAGGGGGATCATGAACACTGAAGCTTTCTTT; CDR3 protein: CATSRDRGIMNTEAFF
J gene: TRBJ2-7; V gene: TRBV5-1; D gene: TRBD2; CDR3 DNA: TGCGCCAGCAGCCTCCGCAAGGGACTAGCGGGAGAGGACTTCTACGAGCAGTACTTC; CDR3 protein: CASSLRKGLAGEDFYEQYF
J gene: TRBJ2-2; V gene: TRBV4-1; D gene: TRBD2; CDR3 DNA: TGCGCCAGCAACCGCCCCCCGAGTAGCGGGAGGTCGGGCACCGGGGAGCTGTTTTTT; CDR3 protein: CASNRPPSSGRSGTGELFF
J gene: TRBJ2-7; V gene: TRBV7-9; D gene: NA; CDR3 DNA: TGTGCCAGCAGCTTAGCAGGAGGTAACGCCTACGAGCAGTACTTC; CDR3 protein: CASSLAGGNAYEQYF
J gene: TRBJ2-1; V gene: TRBV21-1; D gene: NA; CDR3 DNA: TGTGCCAGCAGCTGCACCGGGACAGGGTATTGGAATGAGCAGTTCTTC; CDR3 protein: CASSCTGTGYWNEQFF
J gene: TRBJ1-1; V gene: TRBV19; D gene: TRBD1; CDR3 DNA: TGTGCCAGTATTCAGGGGGTAAGCACTGAAGCTTTCTTT; CDR3 protein: CASIQGVSTEAFF
J gene: TRBJ2-2; V gene: TRBV19; D gene: NA; CDR3 DNA: TGTGCCAGTAGTATTTCAGGATCCACGGCCGGGGAGCTGTTTTTT; CDR3 protein: CASSISGSTAGELFF
J gene: TRBJ2-7; V gene: TRBV9; D gene: NA; CDR3 DNA: TGTGCCAGCAGCGTAGGACAGTCCTACGAGCAGTACTTC; CDR3 protein: CASSVGQSYEQYF
J gene: TRBJ2-1; V gene: TRBV7-9; D gene: TRBD2; CDR3 DNA: TGTGCCAGCAGCTTAATAGCGGGGGATTACAATGAGCAGTTCTTC; CDR3 protein: CASSLIAGDYNEQFF
J gene: TRBJ2-5; V gene: TRBV11-3; D gene: NA; CDR3 DNA: TGTGCCAGCAGCTTAAGCGGAGAGACCCAGTACTTC; CDR3 protein: CASSLSGETQYF
J gene: TRBJ2-6; V gene: TRBV4-1; D gene: TRBD2; CDR3 DNA: TGCGCCAGCAGCCAAGTAAGTGTCGCTAGCGGGACAAGCTCTGGGGCCAACGTCCTGACTTTC; CDR3 protein: CASSQVSVASGTSSGANVLTF
J gene: TRBJ2-7; V gene: TRBV28; D gene: TRBD2; CDR3 DNA: TGTGCCAGTTCCGGGACTAGCGGATACGAGCAGTACTTC; CDR3 protein: CASSGTSGYEQYF
J gene: TRBJ2-1; V gene: TRBV6-4; D gene: TRBD2; CDR3 DNA: TGTGCCAGCAGAGGGCTAGCGGGAGGTCAAAATGAGCAGTTCTTC; CDR3 protein: CASRGLAGGQNEQFF
J gene: TRBJ2-5; V gene: TRBV9; D gene: TRBD1; CDR3 DNA: TGTGCCAGCAGCGCACGCTTCAGGGGGAATCGGGAGACCCAGTACTTC; CDR3 protein: CASSARFRGNRETQYF
J gene: TRBJ2-7; V gene: TRBV5-1; D gene: NA; CDR3 DNA: TGCGCCAGCAGCTTGGTCGGGTATGAGCAGTACTTC; CDR3 protein: CASSLVGYEQYF
J gene: TRBJ1-1; V gene: TRBV19; D gene: TRBD1; CDR3 DNA: TGTGCCAGTAGTAGGACAGGGACCACTGAAGCTTTCTTT; CDR3 protein: CASSRTGTTEAFF
J gene: TRBJ1-2; V gene: TRBV2; D gene: NA; CDR3 DNA: TGTGCCAGCAGTATCAGGCCACCGGTGAACTATGGCTACACCTTC; CDR3 protein: CASSIRPPVNYGYTF
J gene: TRBJ2-1; V gene: TRBV9; D gene: TRBD1; CDR3 DNA: TGTGCCAGCAGCCCCCGACAGGGGCGGGATGAGCAGTTCTTC; CDR3 protein: CASSPRQGRDEQFF
J gene: TRBJ1-2; V gene: TRBV6-4; D gene: TRBD1; CDR3 DNA: TGTGCCAGCAGTGACGGACAGGGCTATGGCTACACCTTC; CDR3 protein: CASSDGQGYGYTF
J gene: TRBJ2-7; V gene: TRBV13; D gene: TRBD2; CDR3 DNA: TGTGCCAGCAGCTCCTCGGGGACTAGCGGGAGAGCCTACGAGCAGTACTTC; CDR3 protein: CASSSSGTSGRAYEQYF
J gene: TRBJ1-5; V gene: TRBV30; D gene: NA; CDR3 DNA: TGTGCCTGGAGTCCAGGGTACGGCAATCAGCCCCAGCATTTT; CDR3 protein: CAWSPGYGNQPQHF
J gene: TRBJ2-5; V gene: TRBV7-8; D gene: NA; CDR3 DNA: TGTGCCAGCAGCCCAACACCCCCCGAAATGACCCAGTACTTC; CDR3 protein: CASSPTPPEMTQYF
J gene: TRBJ2-2; V gene: TRBV9; D gene: NA; CDR3 DNA: TGTGCCAGCAGCTCAGGACTGGCAACGACCGGGGAGCTGTTTTTT; CDR3 protein: CASSSGLATTGELFF
J gene: TRBJ2-3; V gene: TRBV7-2; D gene: TRBD2; CDR3 DNA: TGTGCCAGCAGGGGCGGGCCTAGCGGGAGATCAGATACGCAGTATTTT; CDR3 protein: CASRGGPSGRSDTQYF
J gene: TRBJ1-5; V gene: TRBV19; D gene: TRBD1; CDR3 DNA: TGTGCCAGTAGTTGGACAGGGGATGCCAATCAGCCCCAGCATTTT; CDR3 protein: CASSWTGDANQPQHF
J gene: TRBJ2-1; V gene: TRBV18; D gene: NA; CDR3 DNA: TGTGCCAGCTCACCAATCAGGGTCGAGCCCAATGAGCAGTTCTTC; CDR3 protein: CASSPIRVEPNEQFF
J gene: TRBJ1-4; V gene: TRBV27; D gene: TRBD1; CDR3 DNA: TGTGCCAGCAGTTCACAGTCTCGGACAGGTCTGTTTTTT; CDR3 protein: CASSSQSRTGLFF
J gene: TRBJ2-7; V gene: TRBV7-8; D gene: TRBD1; CDR3 DNA: TGTGCCAGCAGCTTAGGGACAGGCTACGAGCAGTACTTC; CDR3 protein: CASSLGTGYEQYF
J gene: TRBJ1-2; V gene: TRBV10-3; D gene: TRBD1; CDR3 DNA: TGTGCCATCAGTGAGCCAGACAGGGAGGTAGGCTACACCTTC; CDR3 protein: CAISEPDREVGYTF
J gene: TRBJ2-5; V gene: TRBV10-3; D gene: TRBD2; CDR3 DNA: TGTGCCATCAAGGGCGAGGGAGCGGGGGAAGAGACCCAGTACTTC; CDR3 protein: CAIKGEGAGEETQYF
J gene: TRBJ2-3; V gene: TRBV7-2; D gene: TRBD2; CDR3 DNA: TGTGCCAGCAGCCTTCGGACTAGCGGAACAGATACGCAGTATTTT; CDR3 protein: CASSLRTSGTDTQYF
J gene: TRBJ2-1; V gene: TRBV27; D gene: TRBD1; CDR3 DNA: TGTGCCAGCAGTCCTCGGACAGGGGGGGGTAATGAGCAGTTCTTC; CDR3 protein: CASSPRTGGGNEQFF
J gene: TRBJ1-1; V gene: TRBV29-1; D gene: NA; CDR3 DNA: TGCAGCGTTGGACCCGGGGGAAACACTGAAGCTTTCTTT; CDR3 protein: CSVGPGGNTEAFF
J gene: TRBJ2-1; V gene: TRBV5-1; D gene: NA; CDR3 DNA: TGCGCCAGCAGTAGGGGTTCCTACAATGAGCAGTTCTTC; CDR3 protein: CASSRGSYNEQFF
J gene: TRBJ1-4; V gene: TRBV27; D gene: NA; CDR3 DNA: TGTGCCAGCAGGTCAGGGAAGGGGACTAATGAAAAACTGTTTTTT; CDR3 protein: CASRSGKGTNEKLFF
J gene: TRBJ2-7; V gene: TRBV11-3; D gene: TRBD1; CDR3 DNA: TGTGCCAGCAGCTTACCCAGGGGACAGAGCAGCTCCTACGAGCAGTACTTC; CDR3 protein: CASSLPRGQSSSYEQYF
J gene: TRBJ2-3; V gene: TRBV29-1; D gene: TRBD1; CDR3 DNA: TGCAGCGCACAGGGGGCCGGGGATACGCAGTATTTT; CDR3 protein: CSAQGAGDTQYF
J gene: TRBJ2-1; V gene: TRBV28; D gene: NA; CDR3 DNA: TGTGCCAGCAGTTCCCCCTCTGGCCTCAATGAGCAGTTCTTC; CDR3 protein: CASSSPSGLNEQFF
J gene: TRBJ1-1; V gene: TRBV30; D gene: NA; CDR3 DNA: TGTGCCACCATAGTGACAGGGAACACTGAAGCTTTCTTT; CDR3 protein: CATIVTGNTEAFF
J gene: TRBJ1-2; V gene: TRBV6-1; D gene: TRBD1; CDR3 DNA: TGTGCCAGCAGAGATAGACAGGGGGGCTATGGCTACACCTTC; CDR3 protein: CASRDRQGGYGYTF
J gene: TRBJ2-1; V gene: TRBV7-2; D gene: TRBD2; CDR3 DNA: TGTGCCAGCAGCTCGGGACTAGCGGACAATGAGCAGTTCTTC; CDR3 protein: CASSSGLADNEQFF